The next 3 T cell receptor beta chains were all read from a single sample in a study of T-cell reconstitution after alpha-beta-depleted transplantation in children. TCRbeta library construction was performed incorporating unique molecular identifiers. TCRdb fed the PCR reads into MiXCR, producing one record per CDR3 protein. Here the sample spans around 370,000 distinct CDR3 sequences, 10% being singletons. The source material was PBMCs from the stem cell graft donor, sampled from the stem cell graft. Receptors were obtained from a human donor who donated a stem cell graft to a child with acute lymphoblastic leukemia.

The rearrangement joins TRBV27 to TRBJ1-1; D is uncertain. This CDR3 is built from 14 residues. Germline loops: CDR1 MNHEY, CDR2 SMNVEV (reference sequence). Trimming stripped 0 bases from V and 0 bases from J, with 5 bases between. CDR3 sequence: CASSLSWLNTEAFF. DNA for the CDR3: TGTGCCAGCAGTTTATCCTGGCTGAACACTGAAGCTTTCTTT.

This clonotype was found a few times. The chain joins TRBV12-3 or TRBV12-4 to TRBJ2-7, with 13 nucleotides matching TRBD2. Germline trimming cut 5 bases from V and 7 bases from J; bases unmatched to any gene: 5. The CDR3 spans 14 residues. This CDR3 is CASSAGLAGREQYF. CDR3 bases: TGTGCCAGCAGTGCGGGACTAGCGGGAAGGGAGCAGTACTTC.

The chain combines TRBV28 with TRBJ2-5, with D perhaps matching TRBD2 (6 bases). V shed 6 bases and J shed 4 bases, with 30 bases lying between them. The CDR3 spans 19 residues. Germline lookup yields CDR1 MDHEN and CDR2 SYDVKM. Here the CDR3 reads CASSSARDSTLGGRETQYF. CDR3 coding DNA: TGTGCCAGCAGCTCAGCCCGGGACTCTACTCTGGGAGGCAGAGAGACCCAGTACTTC.